What follows is one T cell receptor (beta chain) and its context. The antigen it binds to is not known. Base-call qualities are not available, and no considerably larger clone is one nucleotide away. The record originates from a study of blood T cells in healthy people across ages (dated by TCRdb to 2014 to 2015). General notes on the study: In model experiments, template switching captured about one uniquely barcoded TCR beta cDNA molecule for every two T cells. To track age-related changes in TCR beta repertoire diversity, the study relied on deep sequencing normalized with unique cDNA molecular identifiers. Four age groups were formed from the donors: young (average 16 years), middle-aged (around 37), aged (approximately 60) and long-lived (more than 75). The study analyzed two additional independent replicas of 1 million unique cDNA reads from the same blood draw for two donors, one aged 18 to 30 and one aged 80 or older.

The approximately 40 donors, aged roughly 6 to 95 years, were systemically healthy Caucasian individuals from Russia. Each donor gave around 9.9 milliliters of peripheral blood, collected into EDTA-treated Vacutainer tubes. Ficoll-Paque density-gradient centrifugation was used to isolate PBMCs, with at least 7 million per sample. Trizol reagent was used to extract total RNA from PBMCs, with at least 6 micrograms per sample. For every donor, an aliquot of PBMCs went through flow cytometry to measure the percentages of naive CD45RAhigh/CD27high T cells. Libraries were constructed by 5' RACE. These reads were obtained on an Illumina HiSeq 2500. The second PCR ran for about 6 to 11 cycles and used a J-beta primer mix along with a sample-barcoded 5' primer. A unique molecular identifier was introduced onto each TCR beta cDNA molecule by a template-switch 5' adaptor carrying 12 random nucleotides. Each sample yielded at least 3 million CDR3-containing paired-end reads. All of the RNA was converted into first-strand cDNA using the Mint cDNA synthesis kit, with a TRBC-specific oligonucleotide serving as the primer. Following uracil-DNA glycosylase treatment, a first 18-cycle PCR with universal primers M1SS and BC2_uni_R was performed on all cDNA. On the study's bioinformatics: Normalization of each sample was performed by random selection of 1 million high-quality reads, each carrying a distinct molecular identifier. Instead of being binned into consensus sequences, reads with shared molecular identifiers were discarded. MiTCR, with a Q25 quality threshold and the strictest error-elimination algorithm, was used for CDR3 identification, clonotype clustering and error correction. A nonparametric unseen species model with Euler transformation was used to estimate lower-bound total TCR beta diversity. TCRdb passed the public sequencing reads through fastp at Q25 and MiXCR, retaining productive beta sequences. Entries that share a CDR3 protein sequence are merged under the most common genes and DNA. What appears here as the V and J calls and clone size reflects TCRdb's work, not the paper's. This sample has roughly 1,100,000 distinct CDR3 sequences in its table, and under 30% of those were observed once. The ten biggest clones cover around 0.75% of the sample.

CDR1 KGHSH and CDR2 LQKENI were looked up in the germline V gene. The germline ends are 8 bases apart after V is trimmed by 5 bases and J by 3 bases. The CDR3 holds 13 amino acids from the cysteine to the phenylalanine. Only the CDR3 portion is preserved as DNA: 39 bases, with reading frame beginning at the first base. General findings and caveats noted by the study authors: Conclusive comparison of naive and antigen-experienced compartments was prevented by the profiling of bulk unsorted PBMCs. Donor CMV infection status was unknown, potentially confounding age-related changes in expanded clonotypes. Observed TCR beta diversity correlated strongly with the percentage of naive T cells measured by flow cytometry. Total diversity estimates from one million sequenced T cells were considered lower bounds and underestimates. Compared with the aged group, the long-lived group had more naive CD4+ T cells, fewer expanded clones and increased TCR diversity, a pattern suggesting age selection. As age increased, observed TCR beta diversity per million T cells dropped in a roughly linear way, and a significant reduction was already evident by age around 41.

This sample also belongs to another study, concerning T cells of mothers and their children. Reported in the second study: Donors were nine systemically healthy Caucasian individuals: three mothers and their six children. cDNA synthesis used all of the extracted RNA, with around 1.5 ug of RNA in each 15 ul reaction. In the second PCR, the M1S primer introduced both the sample barcodes and 2-4 random nucleotides. More than 8 million TCR beta CDR3 reads were obtained from each mother, and 2.5 million to 3.5 million reads were obtained from each child. In both related and unrelated pairs, thymic selection shapes the output of TCR recombination in a similar way, with inherited differences having only a minor effect. Related mother-child pairs always showed normalized repertoire overlap that was slightly higher than in unrelated mother-child pairs, though the difference was never significant. No persistent microchimeric T cell clones were found, with a detection sensitivity of 85 to 100 clones per million clonotypes. To look for features that set related mother-child pairs apart from unrelated individuals, the researchers ran deep NGS to compare the TCR beta repertoires of mothers and children. On average, the children were approximately 11 +/- 4 years old, while the mothers were approximately 40 +/- 4 years old. After adapters were ligated using NEBNext reagents, the libraries underwent 100+100 nt paired-end sequencing on an Illumina HiSeq 2000. To prevent cross-contamination, the mother and child libraries were prepared a month apart and were sequenced in separate runs. Between roughly 500,000 and 2,300,000 distinct TCR beta clonotypes were identified per donor. Naive TCR beta clonotypes were estimated from low-frequency clonotypes matched to each donor's FACS-determined naive share, without sorting.

What was sequenced was blood. The chain links TRBV18 with TRBJ1-5; the D gene is unclear. This receptor was taken from a girl aged 2 to 10 in good health. The encoded CDR3 is CASSTDLNQPQHF. The bases are TGTGCCAGCTCAACGGACCTCAATCAGCCCCAGCATTTT. When the CDR3 is completed using the reference TRBV18 and TRBJ1-5 genes on either side, the full variable domain is NAGVMQNPRHLVRRRGQEARLRCSPMKGHSHVYWYRQLPEEGLKFMVYLQKENIIDESGMPKERFSAEFPKEGPSILRIQQVVRGDSAAYFCASSTDLNQPQHFGDGTRLSIL.